This TCR beta chain originates from a study of regulatory T cells in long-lasting Graves disease. Indicated time point: persistent/refractory GD, antithyroid drugs over 5 years with positive TRAb. Researchers made the TCR library from RNA that was extracted from PBMCs. Arm-PCR with iRepertoire HTBI primers amplified the CDR3 regions for these TCR beta libraries. TCRdb processed the multiplex PCR reads anew with MiXCR; each CDR3 protein has one entry. Among under 500,000 distinct CDR3 sequences listed, less than 25% were seen once. The CDR3 contains 11 residues. Trimming took off 3 bases at V and 8 bases at J, with 10 bases between the two ends. Germline V gene lookup returns CDR1 GTSNPN and CDR2 SVGIG (reference sequence).

V gene TRBV30 combines with J gene TRBJ1-1; the D is unclear. Sequencing used peripheral blood mononuclear cells (PBMCs), obtained when the disease was refractory, from a patient treated with antithyroid drugs. The TCR comes from a female donor with Graves disease. CDR3 bases: TGTGCCTGGAGGACGGGTCTCGAAGCTTTCTTT. Residues: CAWRTGLEAFF.